The 20 T cell receptor beta chains below all came from one sample that was sequenced in a study of shared clonotypes between healthy human individuals. Generated by immunoSEQ multiplex PCR, the TCRdb table keeps only in-frame clones and is missing some. Among 2 million to 2.5 million clones, under 97% were seen once, and the ten largest hold 0.1% to 0.15%. Sample: naive CD4+ T cells sorted from blood. Subset given: CD45RA+ positively selected. These receptor sequences come from a man between 18 and 29 years old in good health.

The V and J genes are TRBV4-1 and TRBJ2-7, with D hard to call. Germline CDR1 is MGHRA and CDR2 is YSYEKL. The CDR3 extends over 13 amino acids. Trimming stripped 2 bases from V and 6 bases from J, with 11 bases between. The CDR3, as DNA: TGCGCCAGCAGCCAAATCCACGGAGCCGAGCAGTACTTC. Translating it yields CASSQIHGAEQYF.

The rearrangement joins TRBV9 to TRBJ2-1, with 8 bases aligning to TRBD2. The V segment lost 0 bases and the J segment 8 bases; nucleotides outside the gene matches: 10. This CDR3 has 16 residues. Germline V lookup: CDR1 SGDLS, CDR2 YYNGEE. CDR3 loop: CASSVGGGRIPDEQFF. The CDR3 coding sequence is TGTGCCAGCAGCGTAGGCGGCGGGAGGATTCCAGATGAGCAGTTCTTC.

This clone was seen once. The chain recombines TRBV18 with TRBJ2-5; D may correspond to TRBD1 or TRBD2 (5 bases each). The V end was cut by 4 bases, the J end by 5 bases, with 8 bases between. Per germline, CDR1 KGHSH and CDR2 LQKENI. This CDR3 is built from 12 residues. The chain's CDR3 is CASSLREETQYF. CDR3 DNA sequence: TGTGCCAGCTCACTCAGGGAGGAGACCCAGTACTTC.

The chain couples TRBV18 to TRBJ1-1; D remains ambiguous. CDR1 is KGHSH, CDR2 LQKENI, per germline. Deletions cut 2 bases from V and 3 bases from J, with 13 bases between. This CDR3 has 15 residues. In DNA form, the CDR3 reads TGTGCCAGCTCACCAAGGGTGGGCGGGGACACTGAAGCTTTCTTT. It yields the protein CASSPRVGGDTEAFF.

This rearrangement joins TRBV11-2 to TRBJ2-7, with 9 bases lining up with TRBD2. The V segment lost 6 bases and the J segment 0 bases; nucleotides outside the gene matches: 12. This CDR3 is 17 amino acids long. The germline CDR1 and CDR2 sequences are SGHAT and FQNNGV. CDR3 residues: CASRIGPSGGSSYEQYF. As DNA, the CDR3 is TGTGCCAGCAGGATCGGCCCCAGCGGGGGGAGCTCCTACGAGCAGTACTTC. The full variable domain, completed using reference TRBV11-2 and TRBJ2-7, is EAGVAQSPRYKIIEKRQSVAFWCNPISGHATLYWYQQILGQGPKLLIQFQNNGVVDDSQLPKDRFSAERLKGVDSTLKIQPAKLEDSAVYLCASRIGPSGGSSYEQYFGPGTRLTVT.

In nucleotides, the CDR3 is TGTGCCGCCCAAGCTCGGGGAAACACCGGGGAGCTGTTTTTT. Translating gives CAAQARGNTGELFF. The chain employs TRBV6-5 and TRBJ2-2; D perhaps matches TRBD2 (5 bases). Germline assignment: CDR1 MNHEY and CDR2 SVGAGI. V lost 11 bases and J 2 bases, leaving 15 bases between the germline ends. The CDR3 loop spans 14 amino acids.

This rearrangement joins TRBV7-3 to TRBJ1-3; D gene ambiguous. The V gene lost 1 base and the J gene lost 0 bases, with 34 bases spanning the gap. From germline, CDR1 is SGHTA and CDR2 FQGTGA. The CDR3 is 24 residues long. CDR3 loop: CASSLILVGLVVEKTPRSGNTIYF. The CDR3 DNA sequence: TGTGCCAGCAGCTTAATTCTCGTCGGCTTGGTCGTAGAAAAAACACCCCGCTCTGGAAACACCATATATTTT.

The V call is TRBV4-1, the J call TRBJ1-3, with 7 bases lining up with TRBD1. Per the germline V gene, CDR1 is MGHRA and CDR2 is YSYEKL. CDR3 length: 17 amino acids. V was pared by 2 bases and J by 4 bases, with 11 bases of the junction left unmatched. In DNA, the CDR3 is TGCGCCAGCAGCCAAACCCAGACAGGGACTGGAGGAAACACCATATATTTT. It translates to CASSQTQTGTGGNTIYF.

The chain has TRBV6-5 and TRBJ2-7, with D uncertain. The CDR3 is made up of 13 amino acids. The V gene's germline CDR1 is MNHEY and CDR2 SVGAGI. The V and J ends lost 0 bases and 4 bases respectively, with 7 bases between them. CDR3 region: CASSYSQAYEQYF. CDR3 sequence (DNA): TGTGCCAGCAGTTACTCGCAAGCTTACGAGCAGTACTTC.

The rearrangement links TRBV7-9 to TRBJ2-7; D is possibly TRBD1 (6 bases). Germline loops: CDR1 SEHNR, CDR2 FQNEAQ (reference sequence). V lost 6 bases to trimming and J lost 6 bases, with 18 bases between them. This CDR3 spans 14 amino acids. The CDR3 region has the DNA TGTGCCAGCAGGGATCAGGGGATTCGGGGCGAGCAGTACTTC. It translates to CASRDQGIRGEQYF.

The sample holds one count of this clone. The gene calls are TRBV7-2 and TRBJ1-5; D is unclear. CDR1 is SGHTA and CDR2 is FQGNSA in the germline V gene. The V and J ends lost 3 bases and 3 bases respectively, with 6 bases between them. There are 13 residues in the CDR3. The CDR3 region is CASSFGPNQPQHF. The CDR3 DNA reads as TGTGCCAGCAGCTTTGGGCCCAATCAGCCCCAGCATTTT.

This rearrangement joins TRBV4-3 to TRBJ2-1; 9 nucleotides agree with TRBD2. From germline, CDR1 is LGHNA and CDR2 YSLEER. This CDR3 contains 16 residues. J lost 6 bases, V lost 6 bases, and 12 bases had no gene match. Written as DNA, the CDR3 is TGCGCCAGCAGAGCCACCGGGACTAGCAGTTCCAATGAGCAGTTCTTC. This sequence encodes CASRATGTSSSNEQFF.

The genes are TRBV12-5 and TRBJ1-2, with 7 bases fitting TRBD1. V lost 2 bases to trimming and J lost 4 bases; unmatched junction nucleotides: 7. CDR1 is LGHNT and CDR2 is FRNRAP in the germline V gene. The CDR3 is 15 residues long. The chain's CDR3 is CASGLTTGTAYGYTF. CDR3 nucleotide sequence: TGTGCTAGTGGTTTGACAACCGGGACAGCCTATGGCTACACCTTC.

This chain connects TRBV11-2 to TRBJ2-7; tentative D call: TRBD2 (6 bases). Germline loops: CDR1 SGHAT, CDR2 FQNNGV. The CDR3 spans 15 residues. The V end lost 7 bases, the J end lost 2 bases, and 18 bases lay between the germline ends. The CDR3 loop is CASTKSGEATYEQYF. In DNA, the CDR3 is TGTGCCAGCACCAAATCGGGGGAGGCTACCTACGAGCAGTACTTC.

This chain links TRBV11-2 with TRBJ1-1; TRBD1 agrees at 8 bases. The CDR3 length is 16 residues. CDR1 and CDR2 from the germline V gene are SGHAT and FQNNGV. Trimming took 6 bases from V and 3 from J; bases not matched to a gene: 12. The CDR3 protein is CASSPTRGLMDTEAFF. The CDR3 nucleotides read TGTGCCAGCAGTCCTACCAGGGGGCTGATGGACACTGAAGCTTTCTTT.

This clone was found once. J is TRBJ2-2 and V is TRBV5-4; D is undetermined. Per germline, CDR1 SGHNT and CDR2 YYREEE (reference sequence). The CDR3 contains 14 residues. V was cut by 1 base and J by 0 bases, with 4 bases left in between. As DNA, the CDR3 is TGTGCCAGCAGCTTGTCGGCGAACACCGGGGAGCTGTTTTTT. The encoded protein is CASSLSANTGELFF. The variable domain in full, completed from reference TRBV5-4 and TRBJ2-2, reads ETGVTQSPTHLIKTRGQQVTLRCSSQSGHNTVSWYQQALGQGPQFIFQYYREEENGRGNFPPRFSGLQFPNYSSELNVNALELDDSALYLCASSLSANTGELFFGEGSRLTVL.

The gene calls are TRBV7-3 and TRBJ2-2; 11 bases fit TRBD1. With V trimmed by 3 bases and J by 3 bases, 0 bases remained unmatched. Germline V gene sequence: CDR1 SGHTA, CDR2 FQGTGA. The CDR3 sequence is 15 residues long. The CDR3: CASSLGQGDTGELFF. In DNA, the CDR3 is TGTGCCAGCAGCTTGGGACAGGGGGACACCGGGGAGCTGTTTTTT.

The V and J genes are TRBV5-1 and TRBJ1-4; TRBD1 might be the D (5 bases). Germline V CDR1 and CDR2: SGHRS, YFSETQ. This CDR3 is 17 amino acids long. V was cut by 2 bases and J by 3 bases, with 17 bases left in between. CDR3 region: CASSFRDATQANEKLFF. CDR3 nucleotide sequence: TGCGCCAGCAGCTTTCGGGACGCCACACAGGCTAATGAAAAACTGTTTTTT.

V usage is TRBV7-9 and J usage is TRBJ2-5; 8 nucleotides align to TRBD1. The trim removed 5 bases at V and 5 bases at J, leaving 7 bases unmatched. This CDR3 contains 14 residues. The germline CDR1 and CDR2 sequences are SEHNR and FQNEAQ (reference sequence). The CDR3 sequence: CASSPDRGGETQYF. The CDR3 coding sequence is TGTGCCAGCAGCCCAGACAGGGGTGGGGAGACCCAGTACTTC.

The chain is built from TRBV19 and TRBJ1-1; D uncertain. The germline V gene encodes CDR1 LNHDA and CDR2 SQIVND (reference sequence). Trimming cost V 7 bases and J 0 bases, with 9 bases left between them. The CDR3 runs to 13 residues. CDR3: CASTSSLNTEAFF. The CDR3 DNA is TGTGCCAGTACGTCAAGCCTGAACACTGAAGCTTTCTTT.